The sequence of this T cell receptor (beta chain) was determined in a study of blood T cell repertoires in COVID-19. Study as a whole: PBMCs, B-cell-depleted T cells, or T cells provided the cDNA or gDNA that made up the material.

This CDR3 is built from 13 residues. The authors' processing: Counts of nucleated cells, estimated from reference gene primer amplification, were obtained. TCRdb's copy holds only in-frame clones and misses some; the assay was immunoSEQ multiplex PCR. The D gene and trimming were derived from the DNA, and the V and J assignments and clone size from that table. The profile shows roughly 110,000 clones, about 88% of them singletons. This clone was detected only once. This receptor was identified in a man aged 40-55 years with acute or convalescent COVID-19. Sequenced: peripheral blood. The chain carries TRBV21-1 and TRBJ1-2; no DNA check was done on the table's D call, TRBD1. TRBV21-1 is deemed a pseudogene. The CDR3 here is CASSKGRTGWYTF. The CDR3 bases are TGTGCCAGCAGCAAAGGGCGGACAGGGTGGTACACCTTC.